The clone carrying this TCR beta chain was observed a few times. The sort gate was single viable CD3+CD4+CD8-CD45RO+ cells for memory CD4+ T cells. Germline CDR1 and CDR2: SNHLY and FYNNEI. This CDR3 has 14 amino acids. The germline V and J ends were trimmed by 6 bases and 8 bases, with 16 bases remaining between them. The sample originates from a study of memory CD4+ T cells and cytomegalovirus serostatus. Here immunoSEQ multiplex PCR was the method, and the copy in TCRdb shows in-frame clones only, minus some. The table includes roughly 48,000 clones, about four fifths detected once. The specimen was memory CD4+ T cells from blood. The genes are TRBV2 and TRBJ1-4, with D uncertain. This receptor was taken from an adult in good health and CMV-seropositive. The CDR3, as DNA: TGTGCCAGCAGGCCCAACCAAATCGGGGAAAAACTGTTTTTT. This sequence encodes CASRPNQIGEKLFF.